These T cell receptor beta chains were read from a single sample in a study of PD-L1 blockade in urothelial cancer. Repertoires were generated with immunoSEQ multiplex PCR, while TCRdb's copy carries only in-frame clones and drops some. The sample yields about 81,000 clones, more than 80% seen once. Sequenced here: PBMCs, sampled around atezolizumab (anti-PD-L1) treatment. Every receptor here comes from a woman older than 75 with urothelial cancer. The CDR3 runs from the conserved cysteine through the conserved F or W. The order of the fields is D gene, J gene, V gene, CDR3 protein. D genes are given only for firm matches.

-,TRBJ2-7,TRBV2,CATDNQGYEQYF
-,TRBJ1-1,TRBV4-2,CASSPAGGRTEAFF
-,TRBJ1-2,TRBV5-1,CASSPTLGEENYGYTF
TRBD1,TRBJ1-1,TRBV11-2,CASSPRTGANTEAFF
TRBD1,TRBJ2-7,TRBV15,CATSRTGVGYEQYF
-,TRBJ1-2,TRBV5-1,CASRSRRGGYGYTF
TRBD1,TRBJ1-5,TRBV15,CATSRDRGGHQPQHF
TRBD1,TRBJ1-1,TRBV19,CASSPRTGDTEAFF
TRBD2,TRBJ2-7,TRBV7-3,CASSAGTSGPLEQYF
-,TRBJ2-1,TRBV15,CATSRDWGTDYNEQFF
TRBD1,TRBJ2-1,TRBV6-4,CASSEGSPGQGGEQFF
TRBD1,TRBJ1-5,TRBV10-3,CAISVGQGLNQPQHF
-,TRBJ2-7,TRBV6-6,CASSRSDGTYEQYF
TRBD1,TRBJ1-3,TRBV6-5,CASSYSGQISGNTIYF
-,TRBJ2-7,TRBV5-6,CASSLGTVSNEQYF
-,TRBJ1-1,TRBV6-5,CASSWTEARTTEAFF
-,TRBJ1-4,TRBV27,CASKAGRGNEKLFF
TRBD1,TRBJ2-5,TRBV19,CASSPRDRQETQYF
-,TRBJ2-7,TRBV4-1,CASSPPGAPIYEQYF
-,TRBJ2-7,TRBV13,CASSPGMNYEQYF
-,TRBJ2-6,TRBV18,CASSPSQAGANVLTF
TRBD1,TRBJ1-4,TRBV6-5,CASSYSTGRTEKLFF
-,TRBJ2-1,TRBV7-3,CASSPGVYNEQFF
-,TRBJ2-7,TRBV18,CASSGGTGSYEQYF
-,TRBJ2-5,TRBV12-1,CASSGGQPEETQYF
-,TRBJ2-7,TRBV28,CASSTGGARRIHEQYF
TRBD1,TRBJ1-1,TRBV11-3,CASSQGDRGGDTEAFF
-,TRBJ2-3,TRBV19,CASTDRGAGTDTQYF
-,TRBJ2-1,TRBV9,CASSAEPQGREQFF
TRBD1,TRBJ1-5,TRBV10-3,CAISPTGNDQPQHF
-,TRBJ1-1,TRBV18,CASSPLGRGGNTEAFF
-,TRBJ2-1,TRBV6-4,CATSRYNEQFF
-,TRBJ1-4,TRBV27,CASSLSGANEKLFF
-,TRBJ2-5,TRBV16,CASSHGMGTQYF
TRBD1,TRBJ2-1,TRBV27,CASSLGTGRFYNEQFF
-,TRBJ1-1,TRBV6-5,CASSGGTARATEAFF
-,TRBJ2-1,TRBV11-2,CASSSGLLSYNEQFF
-,TRBJ2-7,TRBV6-1,CASSVHKRGEQYF
-,TRBJ2-1,TRBV5-1,CASTKEGMGQVGEQFF
-,TRBJ1-1,TRBV18,CATTIGGNTEAFF
-,TRBJ2-2,TRBV29-1,CSVARENTGELFF
TRBD1,TRBJ1-1,TRBV5-4,CASTVDRGEAFF
-,TRBJ2-6,TRBV28,CASTRALAGANVLTF